Following are 2 T cell receptor beta chains from one sample sequenced in a study of early T cells in non-severe SARS-CoV-2 infection. TCRdb reprocessed the 5' RACE reads via MiXCR and lists one record per CDR3 protein. The sample includes about 83,000 distinct CDR3 sequences, 9% to 15% seen only once; the top ten take under 8%. Sequencing was done on a sample of whole blood. Source of these receptors: an adult who was a healthcare worker with PCR-confirmed SARS-CoV-2 infection or an uninfected control (not recorded which).

This chain connects TRBV7-2 to TRBJ2-1; tentative D call: TRBD2 (6 bases). Looked up from germline, CDR1 is SGHTA and CDR2 is FQGNSA. This CDR3 contains 15 residues. The ends were cut back, 2 bases at V and 3 bases at J, with 11 bases in the middle. The CDR3 region is CASSLTGAYYNEQFF. Here the CDR3 DNA reads TGTGCCAGCAGCTTAACGGGAGCCTACTACAATGAGCAGTTCTTC.

This clonotype was seen a handful of times. This chain joins TRBV7-9 and TRBJ2-2, with TRBD1 identical over 11 bases. The CDR3 length is 15 residues. The V and J ends lost 5 bases and 6 bases, in that order; junction bases with no gene match: 5. Looked up from germline, CDR1 is SEHNR and CDR2 is FQNEAQ (reference sequence). The CDR3 DNA is TGTGCCAGCAGCCCAGGACAGGGGGCACCCGGGGAGCTGTTTTTT. Translated: CASSPGQGAPGELFF.